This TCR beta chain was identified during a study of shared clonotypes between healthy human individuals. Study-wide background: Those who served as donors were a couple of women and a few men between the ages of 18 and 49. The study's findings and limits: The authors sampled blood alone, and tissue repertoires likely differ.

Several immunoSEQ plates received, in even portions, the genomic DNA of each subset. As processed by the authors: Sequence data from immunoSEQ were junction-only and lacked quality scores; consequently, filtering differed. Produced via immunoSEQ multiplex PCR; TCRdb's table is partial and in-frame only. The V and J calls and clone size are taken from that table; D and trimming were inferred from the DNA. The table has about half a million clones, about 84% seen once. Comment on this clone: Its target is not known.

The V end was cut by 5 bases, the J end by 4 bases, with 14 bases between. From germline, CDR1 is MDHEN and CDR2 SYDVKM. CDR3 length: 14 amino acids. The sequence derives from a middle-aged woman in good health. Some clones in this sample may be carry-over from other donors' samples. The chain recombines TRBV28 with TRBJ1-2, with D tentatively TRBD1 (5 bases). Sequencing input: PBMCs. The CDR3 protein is CASSTQTVGYGYTF. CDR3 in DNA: TGTGCCAGCAGTACCCAGACAGTGGGCTATGGCTACACCTTC.